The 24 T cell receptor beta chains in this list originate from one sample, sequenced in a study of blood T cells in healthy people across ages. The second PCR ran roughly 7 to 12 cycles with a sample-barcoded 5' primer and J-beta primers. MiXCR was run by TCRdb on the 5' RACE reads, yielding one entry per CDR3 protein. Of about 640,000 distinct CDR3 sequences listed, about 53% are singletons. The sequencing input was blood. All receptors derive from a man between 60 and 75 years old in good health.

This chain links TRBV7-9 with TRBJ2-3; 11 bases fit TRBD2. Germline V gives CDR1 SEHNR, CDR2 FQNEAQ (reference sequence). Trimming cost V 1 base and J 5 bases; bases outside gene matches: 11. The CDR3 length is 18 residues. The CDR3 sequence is CASSLGLAGPQGGDTQYF. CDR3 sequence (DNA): TGTGCCAGCAGCTTAGGACTAGCGGGGCCCCAGGGTGGAGATACGCAGTATTTT.

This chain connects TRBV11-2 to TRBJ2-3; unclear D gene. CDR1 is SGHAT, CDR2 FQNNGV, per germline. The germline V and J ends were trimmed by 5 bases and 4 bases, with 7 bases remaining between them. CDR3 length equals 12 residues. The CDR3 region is CASSRRADTQYF. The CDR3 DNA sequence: TGTGCCAGCAGCCGCAGAGCAGATACGCAGTATTTT. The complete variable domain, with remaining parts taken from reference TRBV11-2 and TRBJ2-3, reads EAGVAQSPRYKIIEKRQSVAFWCNPISGHATLYWYQQILGQGPKLLIQFQNNGVVDDSQLPKDRFSAERLKGVDSTLKIQPAKLEDSAVYLCASSRRADTQYFGPGTRLTVL.

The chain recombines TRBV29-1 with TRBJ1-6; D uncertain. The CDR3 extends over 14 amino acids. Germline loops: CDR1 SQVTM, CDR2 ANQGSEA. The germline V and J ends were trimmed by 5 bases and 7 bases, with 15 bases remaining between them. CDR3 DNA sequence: TGCAGCGTTTGGCCCCGGGGTCTCAATTCACCCCTCCACTTT. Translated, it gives CSVWPRGLNSPLHF. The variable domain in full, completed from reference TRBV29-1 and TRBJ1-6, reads SAVISQKPSRDICQRGTSLTIQCQVDSQVTMMFWYRQQPGQSLTLIATANQGSEATYESGFVIDKFPISRPNLTFSTLTVSNMSPEDSSIYLCSVWPRGLNSPLHFGNGTRLTVT.

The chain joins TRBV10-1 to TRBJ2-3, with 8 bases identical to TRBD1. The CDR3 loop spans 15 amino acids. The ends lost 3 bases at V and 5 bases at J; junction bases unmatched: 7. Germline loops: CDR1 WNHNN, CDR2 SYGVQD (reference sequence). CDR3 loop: CASSDPGGREDTQYF. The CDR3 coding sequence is TGCGCCAGCAGTGACCCAGGGGGCAGGGAAGATACGCAGTATTTT.

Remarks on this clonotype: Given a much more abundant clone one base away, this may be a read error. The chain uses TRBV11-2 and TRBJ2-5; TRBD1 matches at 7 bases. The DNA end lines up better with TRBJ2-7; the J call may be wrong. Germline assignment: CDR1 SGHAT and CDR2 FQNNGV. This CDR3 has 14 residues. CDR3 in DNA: TGTGCCAGCAGCCTGACAGGGTTTTCGTACGAGCAGTACTTC. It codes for CASSLTGFSYEQYF.

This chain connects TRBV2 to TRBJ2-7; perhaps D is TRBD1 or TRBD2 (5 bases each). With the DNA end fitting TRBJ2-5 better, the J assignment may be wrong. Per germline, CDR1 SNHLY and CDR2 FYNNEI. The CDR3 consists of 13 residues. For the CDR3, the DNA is TGTGCCAGCGTGGGGGACCTCCAAGAGACCCAGTACTTC. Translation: CASVGDLQETQYF.

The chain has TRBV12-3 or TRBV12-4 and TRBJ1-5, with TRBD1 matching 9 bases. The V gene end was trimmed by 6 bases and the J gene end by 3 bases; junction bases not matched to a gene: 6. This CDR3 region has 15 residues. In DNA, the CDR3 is TGTGCCAGCAGACTACAGGGGGCGTCCAATCAGCCCCAGCATTTT. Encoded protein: CASRLQGASNQPQHF.

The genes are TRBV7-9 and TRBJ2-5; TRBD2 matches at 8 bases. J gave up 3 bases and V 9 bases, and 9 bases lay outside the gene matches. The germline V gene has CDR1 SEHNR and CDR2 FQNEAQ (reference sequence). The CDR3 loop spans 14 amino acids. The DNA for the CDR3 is TGTGCCAGTACGGCCGGGGGGGGAGAAGAGACCCAGTACTTC. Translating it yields CASTAGGGEETQYF.

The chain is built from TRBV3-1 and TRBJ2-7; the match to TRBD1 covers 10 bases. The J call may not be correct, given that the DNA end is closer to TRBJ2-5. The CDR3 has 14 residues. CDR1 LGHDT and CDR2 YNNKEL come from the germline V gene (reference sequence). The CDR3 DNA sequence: TGTGCCAGCAGCCAAGGACAGGGGGCGAAGACCCAGTACTTC. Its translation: CASSQGQGAKTQYF.

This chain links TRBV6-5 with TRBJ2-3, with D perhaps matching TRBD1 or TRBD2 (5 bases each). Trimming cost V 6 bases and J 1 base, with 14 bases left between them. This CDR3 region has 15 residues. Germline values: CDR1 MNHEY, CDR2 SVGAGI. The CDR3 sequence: CASSLGVGRTDTQYF. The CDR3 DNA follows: TGTGCCAGCAGCCTGGGGGTGGGGCGCACAGATACGCAGTATTTT.

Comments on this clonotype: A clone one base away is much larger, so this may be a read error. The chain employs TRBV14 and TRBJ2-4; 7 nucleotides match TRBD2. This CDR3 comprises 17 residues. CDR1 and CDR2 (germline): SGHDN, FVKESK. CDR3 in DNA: TGTGCCAGCACCCAAGGTGCCGGGGGGTGGGCCAAAAACATTCAGTACTTC. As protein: CASTQGAGGWAKNIQYF.

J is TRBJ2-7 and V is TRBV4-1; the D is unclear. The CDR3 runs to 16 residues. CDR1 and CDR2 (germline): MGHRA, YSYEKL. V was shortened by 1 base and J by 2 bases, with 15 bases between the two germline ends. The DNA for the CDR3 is TGCGCCAGCAGCCAAGCTCGCCCCCCCTATACCTACGAGCAGTACTTC. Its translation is CASSQARPPYTYEQYF.

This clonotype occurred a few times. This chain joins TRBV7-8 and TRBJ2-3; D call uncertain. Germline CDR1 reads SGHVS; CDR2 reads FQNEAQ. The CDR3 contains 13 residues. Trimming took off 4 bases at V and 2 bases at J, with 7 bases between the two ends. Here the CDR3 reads CASSSILTDTQYF. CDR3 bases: TGTGCCAGCAGCTCGATCCTCACAGATACGCAGTATTTT.

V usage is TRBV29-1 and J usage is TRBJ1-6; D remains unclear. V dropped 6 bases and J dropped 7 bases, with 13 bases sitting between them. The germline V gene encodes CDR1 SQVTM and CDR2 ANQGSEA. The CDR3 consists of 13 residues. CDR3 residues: CSVLITENSPLHF. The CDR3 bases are TGCAGCGTCCTGATTACCGAAAATTCACCCCTCCACTTT. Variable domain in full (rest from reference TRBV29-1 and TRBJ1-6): SAVISQKPSRDICQRGTSLTIQCQVDSQVTMMFWYRQQPGQSLTLIATANQGSEATYESGFVIDKFPISRPNLTFSTLTVSNMSPEDSSIYLCSVLITENSPLHFGNGTRLTVT.

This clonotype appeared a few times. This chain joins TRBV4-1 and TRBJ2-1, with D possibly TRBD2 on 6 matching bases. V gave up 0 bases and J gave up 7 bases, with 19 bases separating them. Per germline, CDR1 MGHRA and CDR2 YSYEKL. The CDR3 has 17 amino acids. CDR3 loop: CASSQDSSRGSGNEQFF. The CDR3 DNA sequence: TGCGCCAGCAGCCAAGATAGCAGTCGGGGAAGCGGGAATGAGCAGTTCTTC.

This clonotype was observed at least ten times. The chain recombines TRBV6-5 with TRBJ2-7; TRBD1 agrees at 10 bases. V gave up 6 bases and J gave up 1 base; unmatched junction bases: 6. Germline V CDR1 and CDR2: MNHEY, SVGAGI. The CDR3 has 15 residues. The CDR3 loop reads CASSSGTGVSYEQYF. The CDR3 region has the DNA TGTGCCAGCAGCTCCGGGACAGGGGTTTCCTACGAGCAGTACTTC.

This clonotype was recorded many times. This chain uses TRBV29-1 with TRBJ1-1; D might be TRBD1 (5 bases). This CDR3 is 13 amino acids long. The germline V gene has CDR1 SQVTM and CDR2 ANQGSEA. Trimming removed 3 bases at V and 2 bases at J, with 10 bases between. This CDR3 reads CSVEVTDNTEAFF. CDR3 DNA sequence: TGCAGCGTTGAGGTGACAGATAACACTGAAGCTTTCTTT.

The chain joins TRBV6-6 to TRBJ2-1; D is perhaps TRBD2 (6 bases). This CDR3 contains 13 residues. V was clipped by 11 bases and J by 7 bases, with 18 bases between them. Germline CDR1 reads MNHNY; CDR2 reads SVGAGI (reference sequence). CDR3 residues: CAGGAGRINEQFF. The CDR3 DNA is TGTGCCGGTGGCGCGGGGCGGATAAATGAGCAGTTCTTC.

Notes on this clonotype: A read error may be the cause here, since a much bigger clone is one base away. The CDR3 coding sequence is TGCGCCAGCAGCCAACAGGGGGGGCCTTGGGATACGCAGAATTTT. Protein sequence: CASSQQGGPWDTQNF. V and J are TRBV4-1 and TRBJ2-3; D is possibly TRBD1 or TRBD2 (7 bases each). The length of the CDR3 is 15 residues. The germline CDR1 and CDR2 sequences are MGHRA and YSYEKL.

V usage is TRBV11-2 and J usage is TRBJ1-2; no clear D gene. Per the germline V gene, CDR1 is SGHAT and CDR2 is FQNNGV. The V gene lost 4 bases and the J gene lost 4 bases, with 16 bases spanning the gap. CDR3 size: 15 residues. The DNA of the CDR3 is TGTGCCAGCAGCTCCACCGGCACAGATAGCTATGGCTACACCTTC. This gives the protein CASSSTGTDSYGYTF.

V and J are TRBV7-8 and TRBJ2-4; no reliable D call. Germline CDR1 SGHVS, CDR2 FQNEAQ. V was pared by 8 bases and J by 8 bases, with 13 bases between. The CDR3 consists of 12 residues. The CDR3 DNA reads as TGTGCCAGCGGGGAATTAGTGGACATTCAGTACTTC. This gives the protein CASGELVDIQYF.

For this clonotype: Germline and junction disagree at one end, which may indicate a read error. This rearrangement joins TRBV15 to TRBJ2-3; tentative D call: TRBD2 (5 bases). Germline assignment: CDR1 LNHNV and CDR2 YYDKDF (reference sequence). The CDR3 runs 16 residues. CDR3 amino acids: CATSRARRGITDTRYF. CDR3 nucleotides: TGTGCCACCAGCAGGGCCCGACGGGGTATCACAGATACGCGGTATTTT.

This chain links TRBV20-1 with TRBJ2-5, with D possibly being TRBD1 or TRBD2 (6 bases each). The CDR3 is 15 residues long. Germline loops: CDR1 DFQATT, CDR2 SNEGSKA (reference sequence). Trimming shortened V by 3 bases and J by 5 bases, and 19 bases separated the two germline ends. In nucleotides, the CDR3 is TGCAGTGCTAGGGATCCCGGGGGCCCCGGGGAGACCCAGTACTTC. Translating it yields CSARDPGGPGETQYF.

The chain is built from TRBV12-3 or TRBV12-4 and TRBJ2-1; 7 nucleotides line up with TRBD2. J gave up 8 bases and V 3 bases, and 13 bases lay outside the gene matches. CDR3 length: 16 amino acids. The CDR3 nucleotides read TGTGCCAGCAGTTTGTTTGCGAGCGGGGTGGGAGATGAGCAGTTCTTC. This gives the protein CASSLFASGVGDEQFF.